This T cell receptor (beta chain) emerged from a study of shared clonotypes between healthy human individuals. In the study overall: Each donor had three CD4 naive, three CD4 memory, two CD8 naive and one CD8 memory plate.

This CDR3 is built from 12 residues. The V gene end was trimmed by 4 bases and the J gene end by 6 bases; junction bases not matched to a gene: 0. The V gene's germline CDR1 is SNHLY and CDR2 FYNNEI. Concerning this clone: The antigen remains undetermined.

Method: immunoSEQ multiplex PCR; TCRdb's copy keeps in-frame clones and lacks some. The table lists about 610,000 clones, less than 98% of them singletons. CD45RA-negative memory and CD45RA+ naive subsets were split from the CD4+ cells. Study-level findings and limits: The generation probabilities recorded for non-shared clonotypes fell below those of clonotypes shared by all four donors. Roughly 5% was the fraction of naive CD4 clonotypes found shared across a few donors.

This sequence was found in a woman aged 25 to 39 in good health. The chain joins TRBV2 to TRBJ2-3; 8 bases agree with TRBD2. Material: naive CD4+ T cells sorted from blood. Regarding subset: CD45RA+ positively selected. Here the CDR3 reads CASSAGGDTQYF. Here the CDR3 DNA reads TGTGCCAGCAGTGCGGGAGGGGATACGCAGTATTTT.